This TCR beta chain was sequenced in a study of T cell repertoires in cytomegalovirus infection. This clonotype has just a few counts. No antigen is known for it. General study results and limits: What dominated the ex vivo response were HLA-C-restricted CMV-specific TCR beta clonotypes.

The germline V gene has CDR1 LNHDA and CDR2 SQIVND (reference sequence). This CDR3 is 14 amino acids long. The V gene lost 1 base and the J gene lost 4 bases, with 10 bases spanning the gap. Each CDR3 protein is one row after TCRdb ran MiXCR on the reads. The sample contains approximately 500,000 distinct CDR3 sequences, 15% to 20% of which appear only once. The sequencing input was CD8+ T cells from PBMCs. The gene calls are TRBV19 and TRBJ1-1, with D perhaps matching TRBD1 (5 bases). This clonotype was obtained from a human donor in good health (CMV status not recorded). Some clones in this sample may be carry-over from other donors' samples. The DNA for the CDR3 is TGTGCCAGTAGTATAGGAGAGGGGCTCACTGAAGCTTTCTTT. Protein: CASSIGEGLTEAFF.